What follows are 2 T cell receptor beta chains derived from one specimen sequenced in a study of CD8+ T cells in alopecia areata. Sequencing relied on a cDNA template that was reverse transcribed from extracted RNA. Assay: immunoSEQ multiplex PCR; the TCRdb copy retains only in-frame clones and omits some. The profile covers more than 95,000 clones, with about nine tenths appearing a single time and roughly 11% taken by the ten largest. Treatment reported: oral pan-JAK inhibitor, 5-10 mg twice daily. The source was CD8+ T cells sorted from blood, collected at approximately week 30, from a patient treated with tofacitinib. The origin of the receptors is a human donor with alopecia areata.

A word on this clone: Different DNA sequences within this sample yield the same CDR3. The chain has TRBV5-1 and TRBJ1-1, with a weak D call TRBD1 (5 bases). Germline CDR1 and CDR2: SGHRS and YFSETQ. The CDR3 is 14 residues long. V gave up 0 bases and J gave up 4 bases, with 10 bases separating them. In nucleotides, the CDR3 is TGCGCCAGCAGCTTGGGGCAGGGTAGCACTGAAGCTTTCTTT. This codes for CASSLGQGSTEAFF. Combining the CDR3 with reference TRBV5-1 and TRBJ1-1 gives the whole variable domain KAGVTQTPRYLIKTRGQQVTLSCSPISGHRSVSWYQQTPGQGLQFLFEYFSETQRNKGNFPGRFSGRQFSNSRSEMNVSTLELGDSALYLCASSLGQGSTEAFFGQGTRLTVV.

The rearrangement links TRBV5-4 to TRBJ2-7; 9 nucleotides line up with TRBD2. Germline loops: CDR1 SGHNT, CDR2 YYREEE (reference sequence). After removal of 0 bases from V and 5 bases from J, the junction contained 6 bases not matched to a gene. CDR3 size: 15 residues. The CDR3 DNA is TGTGCCAGCAGCTTGGGTAGTAGCGGGAGCGACGAGCAGTACTTC. This gives the protein CASSLGSSGSDEQYF.